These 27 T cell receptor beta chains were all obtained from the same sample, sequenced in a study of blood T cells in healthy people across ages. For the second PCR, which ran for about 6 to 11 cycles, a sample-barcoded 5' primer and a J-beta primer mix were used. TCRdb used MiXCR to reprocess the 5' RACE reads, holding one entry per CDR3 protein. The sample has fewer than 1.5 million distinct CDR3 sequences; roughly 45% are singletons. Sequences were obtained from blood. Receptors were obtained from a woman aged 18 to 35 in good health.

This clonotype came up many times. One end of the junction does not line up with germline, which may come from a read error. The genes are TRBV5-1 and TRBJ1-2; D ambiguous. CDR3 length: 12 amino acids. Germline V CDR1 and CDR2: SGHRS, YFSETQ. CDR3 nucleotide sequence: TGTGCCAGCAGCTTACCGGGGTATGGCTACACCTTC. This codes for CASSLPGYGYTF.

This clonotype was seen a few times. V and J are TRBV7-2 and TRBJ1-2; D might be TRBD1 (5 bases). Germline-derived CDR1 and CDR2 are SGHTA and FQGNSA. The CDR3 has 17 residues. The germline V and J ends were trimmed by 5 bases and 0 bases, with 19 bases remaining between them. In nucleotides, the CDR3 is TGTGCCAGCAGCCCCGGGACCCTGGTGGGCGCTAACTATGGCTACACCTTC. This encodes CASSPGTLVGANYGYTF.

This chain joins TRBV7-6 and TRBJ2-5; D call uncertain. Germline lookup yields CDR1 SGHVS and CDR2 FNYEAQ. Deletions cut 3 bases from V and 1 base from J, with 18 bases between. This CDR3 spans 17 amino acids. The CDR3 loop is CASSFFSPGTSQETQYF. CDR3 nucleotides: TGTGCCAGCAGCTTTTTTTCCCCAGGAACGAGCCAAGAGACCCAGTACTTC.

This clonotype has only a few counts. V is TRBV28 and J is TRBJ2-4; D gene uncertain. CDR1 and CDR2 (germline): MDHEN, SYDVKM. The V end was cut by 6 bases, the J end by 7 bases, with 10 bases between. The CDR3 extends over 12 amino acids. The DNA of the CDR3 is TGTGCCAGCAGCTACGTCGATAACATTCAGTACTTC. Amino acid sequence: CASSYVDNIQYF.

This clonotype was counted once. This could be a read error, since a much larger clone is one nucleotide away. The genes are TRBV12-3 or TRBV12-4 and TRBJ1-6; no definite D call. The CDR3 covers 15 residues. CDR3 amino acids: CASSRVGGDNPPLHF. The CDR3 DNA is TGTGCCAGCAGTCGTGTGGGAGGCGATAATCCACCCCTCCACTTT.

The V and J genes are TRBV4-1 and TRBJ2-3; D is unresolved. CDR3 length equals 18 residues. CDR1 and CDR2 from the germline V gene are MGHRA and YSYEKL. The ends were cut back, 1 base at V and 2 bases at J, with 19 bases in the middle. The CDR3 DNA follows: TGCGCCAGCAGCCAAGTGGTCAGGAGCGAGCCTTACACAGATACGCAGTATTTT. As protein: CASSQVVRSEPYTDTQYF.

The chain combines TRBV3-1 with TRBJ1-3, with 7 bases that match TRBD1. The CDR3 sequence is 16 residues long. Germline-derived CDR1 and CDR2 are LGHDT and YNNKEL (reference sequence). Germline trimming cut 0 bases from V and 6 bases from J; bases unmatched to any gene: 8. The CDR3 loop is CASSQERTGVANTIYF. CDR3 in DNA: TGTGCCAGCAGCCAAGAACGGACAGGAGTCGCAAACACCATATATTTT.

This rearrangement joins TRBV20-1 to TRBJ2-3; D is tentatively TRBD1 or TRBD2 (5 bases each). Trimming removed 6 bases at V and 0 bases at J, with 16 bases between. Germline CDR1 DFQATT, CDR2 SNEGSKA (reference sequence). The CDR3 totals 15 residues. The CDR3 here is CSANAPGRSTDTQYF. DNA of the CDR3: TGCAGTGCAAACGCCCCGGGACGGAGCACAGATACGCAGTATTTT.

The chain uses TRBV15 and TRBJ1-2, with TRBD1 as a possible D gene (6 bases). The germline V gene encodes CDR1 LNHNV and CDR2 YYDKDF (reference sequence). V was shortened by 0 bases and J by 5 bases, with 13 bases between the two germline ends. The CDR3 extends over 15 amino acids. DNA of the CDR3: TGTGCCACCAGCAGAGATCTAGGGACAAATTATGGCTACACCTTC. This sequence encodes CATSRDLGTNYGYTF.

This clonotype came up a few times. The chain's CDR3 is CASSDGVRETQYF. The CDR3 DNA sequence: TGTGCCAGCAGCGACGGGGTGAGGGAGACCCAGTACTTC. V usage is TRBV9 and J usage is TRBJ2-7, with D maybe TRBD2 (5 bases). The J call may be incorrect, as the DNA end agrees better with TRBJ2-5. The germline CDR1 and CDR2 sequences are SGDLS and YYNGEE. This CDR3 has 13 amino acids.

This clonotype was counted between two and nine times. The CDR3, as DNA: TGTGCCAGCAGTGAACTCCAAACTTATCCTAGCACAGATACGCAGTATTTT. Translation: CASSELQTYPSTDTQYF. This sequence joins TRBV25-1 and TRBJ2-3; D is uncertain. From germline, CDR1 is MGHDK and CDR2 SYGVNS. The CDR3 has 17 amino acids. V shed 2 bases and J shed 0 bases, with 15 bases lying between them.

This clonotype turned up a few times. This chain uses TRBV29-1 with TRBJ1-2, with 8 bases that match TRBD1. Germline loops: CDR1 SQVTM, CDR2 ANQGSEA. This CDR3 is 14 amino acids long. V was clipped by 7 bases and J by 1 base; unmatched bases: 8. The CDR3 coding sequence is TGCAGCGCCGACAGGGGCATCGGTAACTATGGCTACACCTTC. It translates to CSADRGIGNYGYTF.

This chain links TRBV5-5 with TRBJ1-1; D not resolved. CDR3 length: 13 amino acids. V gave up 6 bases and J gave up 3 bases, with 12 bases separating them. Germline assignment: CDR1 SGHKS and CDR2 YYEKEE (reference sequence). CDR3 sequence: CASTRPGDTEAFF. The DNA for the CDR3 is TGTGCCAGCACCCGCCCCGGGGACACTGAAGCTTTCTTT.

The chain's CDR3 is CASSSRGWVEQFF. Here the CDR3 DNA reads TGTGCCAGCAGCTCCCGGGGGTGGGTTGAGCAGTTCTTC. The rearrangement joins TRBV7-9 to TRBJ2-1; D might be TRBD2 (6 bases). The germline V and J ends were trimmed by 4 bases and 9 bases, with 13 bases remaining between them. The V gene's germline CDR1 is SEHNR and CDR2 FQNEAQ (reference sequence). The CDR3 is 13 residues long.

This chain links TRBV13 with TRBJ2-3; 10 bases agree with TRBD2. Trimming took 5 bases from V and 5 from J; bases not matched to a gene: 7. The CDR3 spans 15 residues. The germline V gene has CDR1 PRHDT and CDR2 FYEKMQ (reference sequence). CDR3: CASSASGSRLDTQYF. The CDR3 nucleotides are TGTGCCAGCAGCGCTAGCGGGAGTCGGTTAGATACGCAGTATTTT.

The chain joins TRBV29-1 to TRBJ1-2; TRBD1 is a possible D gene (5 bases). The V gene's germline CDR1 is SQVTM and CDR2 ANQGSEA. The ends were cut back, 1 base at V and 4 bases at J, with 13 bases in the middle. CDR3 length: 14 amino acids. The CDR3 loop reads CSVEVGLSPYGYTF. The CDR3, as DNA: TGCAGCGTTGAAGTGGGGCTTTCCCCCTATGGCTACACCTTC.

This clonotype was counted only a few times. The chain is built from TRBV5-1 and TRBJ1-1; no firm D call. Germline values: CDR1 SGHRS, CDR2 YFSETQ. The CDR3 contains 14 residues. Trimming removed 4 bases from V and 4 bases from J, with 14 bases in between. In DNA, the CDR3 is TGCGCCAGCAGCCCGTATCGGATGAGCACTGAAGCTTTCTTT. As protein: CASSPYRMSTEAFF.

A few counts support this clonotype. CDR3 DNA: TGTGCCAGCAGAAGTCCCCCAACCCCCTACGAGCAGTACTTC. This gives the protein CASRSPPTPYEQYF. V and J are TRBV6-5 and TRBJ2-5; D ambiguous. The DNA matches TRBJ2-7 better at its end, which makes the J call doubtful. CDR3 length: 14 amino acids. Germline V CDR1 and CDR2: MNHEY, SVGAGI.

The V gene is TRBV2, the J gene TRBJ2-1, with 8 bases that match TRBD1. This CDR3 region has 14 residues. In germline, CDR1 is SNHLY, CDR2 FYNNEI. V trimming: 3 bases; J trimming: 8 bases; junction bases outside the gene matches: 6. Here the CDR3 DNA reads TGTGCCAGCAGTGATGTCACAGGGGGAGATGAGCAGTTCTTC. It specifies CASSDVTGGDEQFF.

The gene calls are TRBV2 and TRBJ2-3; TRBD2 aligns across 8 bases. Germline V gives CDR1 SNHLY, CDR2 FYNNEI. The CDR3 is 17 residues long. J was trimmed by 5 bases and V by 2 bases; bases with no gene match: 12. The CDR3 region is CASSETSTDRGGDTQYF. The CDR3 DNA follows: TGTGCCAGCAGTGAAACCTCTACCGACCGGGGGGGAGATACGCAGTATTTT.

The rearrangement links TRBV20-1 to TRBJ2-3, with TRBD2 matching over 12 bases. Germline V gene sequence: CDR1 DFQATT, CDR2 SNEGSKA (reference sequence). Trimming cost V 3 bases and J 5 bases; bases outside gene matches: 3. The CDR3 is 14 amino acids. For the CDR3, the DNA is TGCAGTGCTAGTAGGGGACTAGCGGGAGATACGCAGTATTTT. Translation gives CSASRGLAGDTQYF.

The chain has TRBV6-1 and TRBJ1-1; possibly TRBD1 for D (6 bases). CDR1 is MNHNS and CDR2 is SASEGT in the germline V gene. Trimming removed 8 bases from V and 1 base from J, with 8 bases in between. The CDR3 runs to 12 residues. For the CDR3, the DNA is TGTGCCAGCGGACAGTCGAACACTGAAGCTTTCTTT. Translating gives CASGQSNTEAFF.

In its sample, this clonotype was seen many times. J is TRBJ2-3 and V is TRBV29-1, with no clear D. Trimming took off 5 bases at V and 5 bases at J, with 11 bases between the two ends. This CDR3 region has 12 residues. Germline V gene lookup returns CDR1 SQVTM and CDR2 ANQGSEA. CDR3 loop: CSVIGLGDTQYF. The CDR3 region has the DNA TGCAGCGTTATCGGCCTGGGAGATACGCAGTATTTT.

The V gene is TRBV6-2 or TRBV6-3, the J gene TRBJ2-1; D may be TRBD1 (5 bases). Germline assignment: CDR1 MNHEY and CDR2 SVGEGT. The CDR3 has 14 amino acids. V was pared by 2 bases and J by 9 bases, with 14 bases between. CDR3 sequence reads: CASSYPQQVGEQFF. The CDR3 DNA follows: TGTGCCAGCAGTTACCCTCAACAGGTGGGTGAGCAGTTCTTC.

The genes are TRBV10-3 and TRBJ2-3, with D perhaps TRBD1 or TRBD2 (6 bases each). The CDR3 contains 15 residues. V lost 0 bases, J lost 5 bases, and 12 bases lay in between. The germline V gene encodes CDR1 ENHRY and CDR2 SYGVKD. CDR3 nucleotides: TGTGCCATCAGTGAGTCAAGGGGGGCCAAAGATACGCAGTATTTT. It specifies CAISESRGAKDTQYF.

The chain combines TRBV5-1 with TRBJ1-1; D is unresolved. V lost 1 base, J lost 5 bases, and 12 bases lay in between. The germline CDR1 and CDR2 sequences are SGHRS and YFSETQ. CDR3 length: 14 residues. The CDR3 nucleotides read TGCGCCAGCAGCTTGTTCACTGGAAGAACTGAAGCTTTCTTT. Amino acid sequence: CASSLFTGRTEAFF.

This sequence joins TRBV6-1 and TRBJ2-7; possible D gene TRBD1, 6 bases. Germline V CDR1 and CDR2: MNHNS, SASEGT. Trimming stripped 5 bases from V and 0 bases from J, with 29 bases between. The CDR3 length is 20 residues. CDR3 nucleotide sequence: TGTGCCAGCAGTCCAAGATCTACCCCTGGACAGACACCATACTCCTACGAGCAGTACTTC. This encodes CASSPRSTPGQTPYSYEQYF.